These 11 T cell receptor beta chains share one sample of origin, sequenced in a study of T cell repertoires in cytomegalovirus infection. TCRdb passed the reads through MiXCR, listing each CDR3 protein once. The table lists almost 550,000 distinct CDR3 sequences, more than 15% of them singletons, with 20% to 30% in the top ten. Input material: CD8+ T cells from PBMCs. Receptors originate from a human donor in good health (CMV status not recorded). Some clones in this sample may be carry-over from other donors' samples.

The CDR3 is CASSQGKEGVDTEAFF. In DNA, the CDR3 is TGTGCCAGCAGCCAAGGCAAGGAGGGGGTGGACACTGAAGCTTTCTTT. The rearrangement links TRBV4-2 to TRBJ1-1, with TRBD1 as a possible D gene (6 bases). The V end lost 1 base, the J end lost 3 bases, and 15 bases lay between the germline ends. Germline lookup yields CDR1 LGHNA and CDR2 YNFKEQ. This CDR3 contains 16 residues.

This clonotype came up a few times. V and J are TRBV20-1 and TRBJ1-4; D remains unclear. The CDR3 spans 15 residues. With 0 bases removed from V and 8 bases from J, the gap between germline ends came to 16 bases. Looked up from germline, CDR1 is DFQATT and CDR2 is SNEGSKA (reference sequence). The CDR3 DNA reads as TGCAGTGCTAGAGATCGAGAGAGGGAGAAGGAAAAACTGTTTTTT. This codes for CSARDREREKEKLFF.

There are many counts of this clonotype. The rearrangement joins TRBV12-3 or TRBV12-4 to TRBJ1-1, with D hard to call. V was trimmed by 3 bases and J by 11 bases, leaving 10 bases between them. The CDR3 is 11 amino acids. CDR3 coding DNA: TGTGCCAGCAGTTTCGGTAGTAGGGCTTTCTTT. It is translated as CASSFGSRAFF.

Many counts were recorded for this clonotype. The J gene is TRBJ1-1, the V gene TRBV7-9; D is ambiguous. The CDR3 is made up of 12 amino acids. The germline CDR1 and CDR2 sequences are SEHNR and FQNEAQ (reference sequence). Trimming removed 0 bases at V and 6 bases at J, with 5 bases between. This CDR3 is CASSLAGSEAFF. CDR3 nucleotides: TGTGCCAGCAGCTTAGCAGGGTCTGAAGCTTTCTTT.

Worth noting for this clonotype: An end of the junction does not agree with germline; a read error may underlie this. The chain joins TRBV7-7 to TRBJ2-2; TRBD1 aligns across 8 bases. The CDR3 length is 15 residues. Per germline, CDR1 SSHAT and CDR2 FNYEAQ (reference sequence). In DNA form, the CDR3 reads TGTGCTAGCAGCTCGGACAGGGTGTACACCGGGGAGCTGTTTTTT. Translation: CASSSDRVYTGELFF.

There are many counts of this clonotype. The V call is TRBV5-4, the J call TRBJ2-7, with TRBD2 identical over 8 bases. The CDR3 has 16 amino acids. J gave up 1 base and V 2 bases, and 8 bases lay outside the gene matches. Germline-derived CDR1 and CDR2 are SGHNT and YYREEE (reference sequence). In DNA, the CDR3 is TGTGCCAGCAGCTTTAAGCGGGAGATCGTTTCCTACGAGCAGTACTTC. It is translated as CASSFKREIVSYEQYF.

The table lists this clonotype with many counts. This chain uses TRBV9 with TRBJ2-2, with a possible D match to TRBD2 (6 bases). Germline CDR1 is SGDLS and CDR2 is YYNGEE. CDR3 length: 14 amino acids. Trimming took 8 bases from V and 3 from J, leaving 14 bases between them. The CDR3 nucleotides are TGTGCCAGTAGTGTGGGGGGAGACACCGGGGAGCTGTTTTTT. Amino acids: CASSVGGDTGELFF.

The chain couples TRBV2 to TRBJ2-7, with D perhaps matching TRBD1 or TRBD2 (6 bases each). The CDR3 consists of 12 residues. CDR1 and CDR2 (germline): SNHLY, FYNNEI. Trimming shortened V by 10 bases and J by 6 bases, and 16 bases separated the two germline ends. The CDR3 DNA reads as TGTGCCACCCACAGGGAGGTAGGCGAGCAGTACTTC. It encodes CATHREVGEQYF.

V gene TRBV2 combines with J gene TRBJ2-1, with D possibly being TRBD2 (5 bases). Germline CDR1 reads SNHLY; CDR2 reads FYNNEI. Trimming cost V 1 base and J 14 bases, with 9 bases left between them. CDR3 length equals 11 residues. The CDR3 region is CASSEVERKFF. CDR3 DNA sequence: TGTGCCAGCAGTGAAGTTGAGCGGAAGTTCTTC.

The chain recombines TRBV6-6 with TRBJ2-2, with D perhaps assigned TRBD1 or TRBD2 (5 bases each). V gave up 5 bases and J gave up 5 bases, with 15 bases separating them. CDR1 is MNHNY and CDR2 is SVGAGI in the germline V gene (reference sequence). CDR3 length: 15 amino acids. The CDR3 nucleotides are TGTGCCAGCAGTGTCTGGGGGAGCTCTACCGGGGAGCTGTTTTTT. It is translated as CASSVWGSSTGELFF.

This clonotype was seen ten or more times. The chain carries TRBV7-6 and TRBJ2-3, with D possibly being TRBD2 (6 bases). Germline loops: CDR1 SGHVS, CDR2 FNYEAQ. The germline V and J ends were trimmed by 2 bases and 4 bases, with 16 bases remaining between them. The CDR3 is 16 residues long. The CDR3 DNA is TGTGCCAGCAGCTTATATTTGGAAGGGAGGTCAGATACGCAGTATTTT. It translates to CASSLYLEGRSDTQYF.